This T cell receptor beta chain was captured in a study of Graves' ophthalmopathy and Graves' hyperthyroidism. This clonotype was picked up a small number of times. Investigators amplified TCR beta CDR3 regions from RNA transcripts. After a first-round RT-PCR with HTBI primers, a second-round multiplex PCR was run. Using its own MiXCR run on the multiplex PCR reads, TCRdb lists one record per CDR3 protein. The sample contains around 1,200,000 distinct CDR3 sequences, less than 45% of which appear only once. Exclusion criteria comprised other autoimmune diseases, uncontrolled infections, pregnancy or lactation in patients. The CDR3 runs to 15 residues. In germline, CDR1 is LNHDA, CDR2 SQIVND (reference sequence). V was clipped by 6 bases and J by 0 bases, with 15 bases between them.

Sequenced sample: peripheral blood or thyroid tissue (not recorded which). The sequence was obtained from an adult man with Graves' hyperthyroidism. The gene calls are TRBV19 and TRBJ2-7, with D hard to call. In DNA form, the CDR3 reads TGTGCCAGTAGCCCGACCCCGAGGAGCTCCTACGAGCAGTACTTC. Encoded protein: CASSPTPRSSYEQYF.